This passage covers 24 T cell receptor beta chains from one sample sequenced in a study of cytomegalovirus exposure and HLA in healthy donors. 60 Vbeta and 13 Jbeta primers were used in PCR. Profiling relied on immunoSEQ multiplex PCR, and the TCRdb table lists in-frame clones only, not all of them. This sample's table has about 140,000 clones. The sample taken for sequencing was PBMCs. These receptors were obtained from a male donor in good health and CMV-seronegative.

The chain carries TRBV5-1 and TRBJ1-1; D is undetermined. Between the trimmed V and J ends, which lost 0 bases and 5 bases, there was a span of 14 bases. Per the germline V gene, CDR1 is SGHRS and CDR2 is YFSETQ. The CDR3 loop spans 15 amino acids. CDR3 nucleotides: TGCGCCAGCAGCTTGGGGTCCCTAACCCATACTGAAGCTTTCTTT. Translated, it gives CASSLGSLTHTEAFF.

V and J are TRBV5-1 and TRBJ2-7; D possibly corresponds to TRBD1 (5 bases). Trimming shortened V by 0 bases and J by 0 bases, and 16 bases separated the two germline ends. The CDR3 consists of 17 residues. Germline CDR1 reads SGHRS; CDR2 reads YFSETQ. The CDR3 sequence is CASSLDISTAYSYEQYF. The CDR3 DNA sequence: TGCGCCAGCAGCTTGGATATCTCGACAGCCTACTCCTACGAGCAGTACTTC. Supplemented by reference TRBV5-1 and TRBJ2-7, the full variable domain reads KAGVTQTPRYLIKTRGQQVTLSCSPISGHRSVSWYQQTPGQGLQFLFEYFSETQRNKGNFPGRFSGRQFSNSRSEMNVSTLELGDSALYLCASSLDISTAYSYEQYFGPGTRLTVT.

In nucleotides, the CDR3 is TGTGCCAGCAGTTACTCGAAGGTAGCTTGGCAGTTCTTC. Translating it yields CASSYSKVAWQFF. The J gene is TRBJ2-1, the V gene TRBV6-5; D ambiguous. CDR3 length equals 13 residues. V dropped 0 bases and J dropped 12 bases, with 12 bases sitting between them. The germline V gene has CDR1 MNHEY and CDR2 SVGAGI.

V and J are TRBV27 and TRBJ1-1; the D is unclear. V lost 4 bases, J lost 1 base, and 7 bases lay in between. Germline V lookup: CDR1 MNHEY, CDR2 SMNVEV (reference sequence). The CDR3 extends over 13 amino acids. The CDR3 here is CASSYGWNTEAFF. Written as DNA, the CDR3 is TGTGCCAGCAGTTACGGGTGGAACACTGAAGCTTTCTTT.

The rearrangement uses TRBV5-6 and TRBJ2-1; tentatively, D is TRBD1 (5 bases). Germline CDR1 and CDR2: SGHDT and YYEEEE. Trimming took 0 bases from V and 9 from J, leaving 13 bases between them. There are 14 residues in the CDR3. CDR3 sequence reads: CASSLVTGPAEQFF. The CDR3 region has the DNA TGTGCCAGCAGCTTGGTAACAGGACCAGCTGAGCAGTTCTTC.

This sequence joins TRBV5-4 and TRBJ2-3, with 11 bases that match TRBD2. The J segment lost 2 bases and the V segment lost 4 bases, leaving 6 bases of the junction unmatched. The CDR3 runs to 16 residues. Germline V gene sequence: CDR1 SGHNT, CDR2 YYREEE (reference sequence). The CDR3: CASSQLTSGTTDTQYF. DNA of the CDR3: TGTGCCAGCAGCCAATTGACTAGCGGGACCACAGATACGCAGTATTTT.

This sequence joins TRBV28 and TRBJ1-5; perhaps TRBD1 as D (6 bases). CDR1 and CDR2 from the germline V gene are MDHEN and SYDVKM. CDR3 length equals 17 residues. Trimming shortened V by 4 bases and J by 2 bases, and 18 bases separated the two germline ends. DNA for the CDR3: TGTGCCAGCAGTTCACCCCAGGGGCTAACCGGCAATCAGCCCCAGCATTTT. Its translation is CASSSPQGLTGNQPQHF.

The V gene is TRBV19, the J gene TRBJ2-5, with 8 bases matching TRBD1. Germline CDR1 is LNHDA and CDR2 is SQIVND (reference sequence). V trimming: 2 bases; J trimming: 6 bases; junction bases outside the gene matches: 5. CDR3 size: 14 residues. CDR3 region: CASSISGGEKTQYF. CDR3 nucleotide sequence: TGTGCCAGTAGTATATCAGGGGGCGAAAAGACCCAGTACTTC.

This chain joins TRBV19 and TRBJ1-4, with 9 nucleotides matching TRBD1. The CDR3 extends over 15 amino acids. V lost 4 bases, J lost 8 bases, and 8 bases stayed unmatched. Germline V gene lookup returns CDR1 LNHDA and CDR2 SQIVND (reference sequence). CDR3 nucleotides: TGTGCCAGTAGTACAAACCGGGACAGGGCAGAAAAACTGTTTTTT. As protein: CASSTNRDRAEKLFF.

A note on this clone: Additional DNA sequences in this sample encode the identical CDR3. The chain employs TRBV30 and TRBJ2-7; perhaps TRBD2 as D (6 bases). The V gene's germline CDR1 is GTSNPN and CDR2 SVGIG (reference sequence). V lost 2 bases and J 7 bases, leaving 12 bases between the germline ends. CDR3 length: 12 residues. CDR3 in amino acids: CAWSPLEGEQYF. The CDR3 DNA reads TGTGCCTGGAGTCCACTGGAGGGGGAGCAGTACTTC.

Note on this clone: In the same sample, other DNA sequences code for this CDR3. Here the CDR3 reads CAWSPGSNQPQHF. CDR3 nucleotide sequence: TGTGCCTGGAGTCCGGGGAGCAATCAGCCCCAGCATTTT. The rearrangement uses TRBV30 and TRBJ1-5; unclear D gene. CDR1 GTSNPN and CDR2 SVGIG come from the germline V gene (reference sequence). The CDR3 spans 13 residues. Trimming removed 2 bases at V and 1 base at J, with 6 bases between.

This chain connects TRBV4-1 to TRBJ2-7; 9 bases line up with TRBD1. The V segment lost 0 bases and the J segment 4 bases; nucleotides outside the gene matches: 16. Germline V gives CDR1 MGHRA, CDR2 YSYEKL. The length of the CDR3 is 19 residues. CDR3 coding DNA: TGCGCCAGCAGCCAAGATCACGCACAGGGGGCGTACCCCCAATACGAGCAGTACTTC. Its translation is CASSQDHAQGAYPQYEQYF.

The chain uses TRBV7-2 and TRBJ1-2; TRBD1 is a possible D gene (5 bases). The CDR3 sequence is 14 residues long. Germline loops: CDR1 SGHTA, CDR2 FQGNSA. V lost 4 bases, J lost 4 bases, and 13 bases lay in between. CDR3 protein: CASSSDSESYGYTF. CDR3 DNA sequence: TGTGCCAGCAGCTCTGACAGTGAAAGCTATGGCTACACCTTC.

The chain is built from TRBV18 and TRBJ1-2; D perhaps matches TRBD1 (6 bases). Germline V gene data show CDR1 as KGHSH and CDR2 as LQKENI. The CDR3 loop spans 14 amino acids. V lost 3 bases, J lost 4 bases, and 12 bases lay in between. The CDR3 loop is CASSPAGASYGYTF. As DNA, the CDR3 is TGTGCCAGCTCACCGGCAGGGGCTTCCTATGGCTACACCTTC.

This chain connects TRBV29-1 to TRBJ2-7, with 8 bases lining up with TRBD1. The CDR3 has 15 amino acids. V lost 7 bases, J lost 0 bases, and 11 bases stayed unmatched. The germline gives CDR1 SQVTM, CDR2 ANQGSEA. In DNA form, the CDR3 reads TGCAGCGCTGCGACAGGGGCGCTAAGCTCCTACGAGCAGTACTTC. It encodes CSAATGALSSYEQYF.

The chain carries TRBV4-1 and TRBJ1-1; TRBD1 agrees at 12 bases. The CDR3 has 16 residues. V lost 5 bases and J lost 4; bases outside the gene matches: 8. CDR1 is MGHRA and CDR2 is YSYEKL in the germline V gene. This chain's CDR3 is CASSVGTGGLGTEAFF. The CDR3 DNA is TGCGCCAGCAGCGTAGGGACAGGGGGCTTGGGCACTGAAGCTTTCTTT.

The chain uses TRBV5-1 and TRBJ2-7, with 14 bases matching TRBD2. Trimming took 4 bases from V and 4 from J; bases not matched to a gene: 16. Per the germline V gene, CDR1 is SGHRS and CDR2 is YFSETQ. The CDR3 length is 19 residues. CDR3 bases: TGCGCCAGCAGCCCCTTCTTGACTAGCGGGGGGGACCCCCATTACGAGCAGTACTTC. Translation gives CASSPFLTSGGDPHYEQYF.

This rearrangement joins TRBV7-9 to TRBJ2-1; 10 nucleotides align to TRBD2. After removal of 6 bases from V and 8 bases from J, the junction contained 10 bases not matched to a gene. The CDR3 has 15 amino acids. Germline CDR1 and CDR2: SEHNR and FQNEAQ (reference sequence). The chain's CDR3 is CASSPSGRAAYEQFF. The CDR3 DNA follows: TGTGCCAGCAGTCCCAGCGGGAGGGCAGCGTATGAGCAGTTCTTC.

The chain recombines TRBV28 with TRBJ2-1; possibly TRBD2 for D (5 bases). Trimming left V 3 bases short and J 6 bases short, with 18 bases between. CDR1 is MDHEN and CDR2 is SYDVKM in the germline V gene. This CDR3 is 16 amino acids long. CDR3 protein: CASSFRFGLRGNEQFF. The DNA for the CDR3 is TGTGCCAGCAGTTTCCGGTTTGGGCTACGGGGCAATGAGCAGTTCTTC.

The V and J genes are TRBV27 and TRBJ1-6; tentatively, D is TRBD1 (6 bases). The V end was cut by 3 bases, the J end by 2 bases, with 8 bases between. The CDR3 runs 15 residues. Germline V lookup: CDR1 MNHEY, CDR2 SMNVEV (reference sequence). For the CDR3, the DNA is TGTGCCAGCAGTTTGGGGGCCACCTATAATTCACCCCTCCACTTT. It yields the protein CASSLGATYNSPLHF.

Note on this clone: Other DNA sequences from this sample encode an identical CDR3 as well. V is TRBV6-5 and J is TRBJ1-2, with 7 bases lining up with TRBD1. In germline, CDR1 is MNHEY, CDR2 SVGAGI. With 0 bases clipped from V and 4 bases from J, the junction kept 2 bases outside the gene matches. CDR3 size: 14 residues. CDR3 sequence: CASSYSRTGYGYTF. CDR3 sequence (DNA): TGTGCCAGCAGTTACTCGCGGACAGGCTATGGCTACACCTTC.

The CDR3 spells CAWSPGQKDNQPQHF. The CDR3 region has the DNA TGTGCCTGGAGTCCGGGACAGAAAGATAATCAGCCCCAGCATTTT. The chain is built from TRBV30 and TRBJ1-5; 7 nucleotides agree with TRBD1. This CDR3 has 15 amino acids. J gave up 4 bases and V 2 bases, and 8 bases lay outside the gene matches. Germline CDR1 reads GTSNPN; CDR2 reads SVGIG (reference sequence).

This rearrangement joins TRBV5-1 to TRBJ2-3, with D perhaps TRBD2 (6 bases). This CDR3 contains 14 residues. Germline loops: CDR1 SGHRS, CDR2 YFSETQ. V shed 0 bases and J shed 7 bases, with 12 bases lying between them. Here the CDR3 DNA reads TGCGCCAGCAGCTTGGCCGGGAGTGGAAATACGCAGTATTTT. Translated, it gives CASSLAGSGNTQYF.

This chain joins TRBV29-1 and TRBJ1-2; D uncertain. V was trimmed by 1 base and J by 8 bases, leaving 11 bases between them. Germline V gene data show CDR1 as SQVTM and CDR2 as ANQGSEA. The CDR3 loop spans 12 amino acids. The CDR3 spells CSVEVRLGGYTF. CDR3 DNA: TGCAGCGTTGAAGTGAGGCTCGGGGGCTACACCTTC.